The clone carrying this TCR beta chain was picked up a small number of times. The antigen is unknown. Only one heparinised blood draw was taken per donor, and its volume averaged about 120 mL. Every bit of the isolated RNA underwent reverse transcription, so sequencing read expressed TCRB transcripts. This table comes from immunoSEQ multiplex PCR, and its TCRdb copy is limited to in-frame clones, with some not included. The sample consists of about 660,000 clones, about 14% of them appearing once. Germline V lookup: CDR1 SQVTM, CDR2 ANQGSEA. The CDR3 runs to 12 residues. V dropped 0 bases and J dropped 1 base, with 0 bases sitting between them. This entry is derived from a study of beta chain features in type 1 diabetes. Whole-study findings and limits: All four CD4+ subsets from Type 1 diabetes patients carried moderately but significantly shorter TCRB CDR3s.

Sequenced input: naive CD4+ T cells from blood. V gene TRBV29-1 combines with J gene TRBJ2-2; D is ambiguous. The sequence derives from a man younger than 35 with type 1 diabetes. CDR3 DNA: TGCAGCGTTGAAGAGAACACCGGGGAGCTGTTTTTT. Translated: CSVEENTGELFF.